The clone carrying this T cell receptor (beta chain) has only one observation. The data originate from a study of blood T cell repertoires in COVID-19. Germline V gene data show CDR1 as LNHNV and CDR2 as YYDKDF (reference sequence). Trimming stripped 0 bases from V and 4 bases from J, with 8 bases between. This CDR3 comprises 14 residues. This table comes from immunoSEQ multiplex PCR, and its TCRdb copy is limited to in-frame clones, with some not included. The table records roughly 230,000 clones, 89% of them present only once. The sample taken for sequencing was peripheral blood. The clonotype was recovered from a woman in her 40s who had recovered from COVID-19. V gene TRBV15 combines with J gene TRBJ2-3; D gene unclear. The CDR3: CATSRDELPDTQYF. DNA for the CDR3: TGTGCCACCAGCAGAGATGAGTTACCAGATACGCAGTATTTT.